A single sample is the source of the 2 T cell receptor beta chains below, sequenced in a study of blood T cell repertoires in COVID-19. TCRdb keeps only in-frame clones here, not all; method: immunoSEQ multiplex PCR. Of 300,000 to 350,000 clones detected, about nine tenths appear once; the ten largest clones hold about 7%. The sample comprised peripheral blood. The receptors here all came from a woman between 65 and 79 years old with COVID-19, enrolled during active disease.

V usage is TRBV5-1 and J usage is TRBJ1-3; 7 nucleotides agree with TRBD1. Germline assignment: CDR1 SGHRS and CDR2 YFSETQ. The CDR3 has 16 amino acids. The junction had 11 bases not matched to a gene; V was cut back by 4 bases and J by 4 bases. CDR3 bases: TGCGCCAGCAGCCAGGCACTACAGGGGTCAGGAAACACCATATATTTT. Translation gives CASSQALQGSGNTIYF.

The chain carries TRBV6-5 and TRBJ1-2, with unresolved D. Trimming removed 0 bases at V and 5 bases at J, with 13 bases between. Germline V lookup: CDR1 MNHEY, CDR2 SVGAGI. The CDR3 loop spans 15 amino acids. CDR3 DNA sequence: TGTGCCAGCAGTTACTCCTCGACGGGGATATATGGCTACACCTTC. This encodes CASSYSSTGIYGYTF.